This T cell receptor (beta chain) was obtained from a study of shared clonotypes between healthy human individuals. This clone was recorded a few times. The germline gives CDR1 GTSNPN, CDR2 SVGIG (reference sequence). Trimming removed 4 bases from V and 0 bases from J, with 12 bases in between. The CDR3 covers 14 residues. TCRdb keeps only in-frame clones here, not all; method: immunoSEQ multiplex PCR. The sample includes approximately 2.4 million clones, 90% to 97% seen only once; the top ten take 0.1% to 0.15%. This clonotype was sampled from a man aged 18 to 29 in good health. Sequenced material: naive CD4+ T cells sorted from blood. Regarding subset: CD45RA+ positively selected. This rearrangement joins TRBV30 to TRBJ1-1; possible D gene TRBD1, 5 bases. This CDR3 reads CAWNFGTVNTEAFF. CDR3 DNA sequence: TGTGCCTGGAACTTCGGGACTGTGAACACTGAAGCTTTCTTT.